This TCR beta chain was documented in a study of T cell repertoires in cytomegalovirus infection. Study observations and caveats: There were HLA-C-restricted CMV-specific TCR beta clonotypes dominating the ex vivo response.

The V gene's germline CDR1 is SEHNR and CDR2 FQNEAQ (reference sequence). V was cut by 5 bases and J by 6 bases, with 7 bases left in between. The CDR3 covers 12 residues. One entry per CDR3 protein, called by TCRdb with MiXCR from the reads. The data hold about 890,000 distinct CDR3 sequences, with about a third observed a single time. As regards this clonotype: The antigen is unknown.

This chain links TRBV7-9 with TRBJ2-2; D gene unclear. This TCR derives from a human donor in good health (CMV status not recorded). Some clones in this sample may be carry-over from other donors' samples. Sequences were derived from cultured CD8+ T cells from PBMCs, sampled from culture after CMV antigen stimulation. CDR3 DNA: TGTGCCAGCAGCATTCTGGCCGGGGAGCTGTTTTTT. It specifies CASSILAGELFF.